The following is a T cell receptor beta chain sequence with its context. Its specificity is not known. These data belong to a study of cytomegalovirus exposure and HLA in healthy donors. Findings and limits, study-wide: The authors reported that TCR beta sequences could predict HLA-A and HLA-B alleles. These predictions were accurate for most subjects in the first cohort. Most TCR sequences were rare, but some public TCRs occurred in many donors. Of the V segments, some could not be distinguished, including TRBV6-2 and TRBV6-3, and were excluded.

V was trimmed by 2 bases and J by 4 bases, leaving 14 bases between them. Germline V gene sequence: CDR1 GTSNPN, CDR2 SVGIG (reference sequence). This CDR3 has 14 amino acids. Primers included in the PCR were 60 Vbeta and 13 Jbeta primers. Assay used: immunoSEQ multiplex PCR; TCRdb lists only in-frame clones, some missing. The sample holds roughly 190,000 clones, 80% to 90% seen once. The sequence derives from a man aged 30 to 45 in good health and CMV-seronegative. The sequencing input was PBMCs. The chain couples TRBV30 to TRBJ1-2; D is possibly TRBD1 (6 bases). CDR3 coding DNA: TGTGCCTGGAGTTGGGCAGGGGATATCTATGGCTACACCTTC. It specifies CAWSWAGDIYGYTF.